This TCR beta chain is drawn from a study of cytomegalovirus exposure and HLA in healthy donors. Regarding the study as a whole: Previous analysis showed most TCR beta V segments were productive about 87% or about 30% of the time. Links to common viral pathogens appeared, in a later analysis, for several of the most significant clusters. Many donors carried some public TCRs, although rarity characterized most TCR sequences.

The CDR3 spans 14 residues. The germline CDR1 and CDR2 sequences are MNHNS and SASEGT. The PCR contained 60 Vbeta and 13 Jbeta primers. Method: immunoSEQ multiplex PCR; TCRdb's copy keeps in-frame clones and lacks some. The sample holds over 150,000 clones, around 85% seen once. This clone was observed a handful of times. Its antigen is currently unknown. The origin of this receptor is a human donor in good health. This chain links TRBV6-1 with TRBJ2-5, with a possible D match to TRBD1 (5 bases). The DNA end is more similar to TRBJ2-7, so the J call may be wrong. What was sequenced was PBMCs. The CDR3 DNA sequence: TGTGCCAGTGAGGACATGTCGAGCTCCTACGAGCAGTACTTC. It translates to CASEDMSSSYEQYF.